These 27 T cell receptor beta chains share one sample of origin, sequenced in a study of T-cell memory formation after mild COVID-19. MiXCR was run by TCRdb on the 5' RACE reads, yielding one entry per CDR3 protein. The sample has about 270,000 distinct CDR3 sequences, 15% to 19% seen once; the top ten hold around 2.2%. Source material: PBMCs or a T cell subset sorted from them (not recorded which). These receptors all stem from an adult woman who had mild COVID-19 (a few samples of this study predate the infection). Cell type and time point are not known.

V usage is TRBV7-2 and J usage is TRBJ2-1; D unclear. V was pared by 2 bases and J by 9 bases, with 14 bases between. This CDR3 spans 14 amino acids. Germline V gene data show CDR1 as SGHTA and CDR2 as FQGNSA. CDR3 sequence reads: CASSLSSRVGEQFF. The CDR3 DNA reads TGTGCCAGCAGCTTAAGTAGTAGGGTTGGTGAGCAGTTCTTC.

This sequence joins TRBV12-3 or TRBV12-4 and TRBJ1-1, with TRBD1 identical over 10 bases. CDR3 size: 15 residues. J gave up 4 bases and V 5 bases, and 7 bases lay outside the gene matches. The CDR3 DNA follows: TGTGCCAGCAGTCCCCGACAGGGGGCGAGCACTGAAGCTTTCTTT. Residues: CASSPRQGASTEAFF.

This clonotype was seen a few times. The chain links TRBV25-1 to TRBJ1-1, with D possibly TRBD1 on 5 matching bases. This CDR3 comprises 15 residues. CDR1 MGHDK and CDR2 SYGVNS come from the germline V gene. V lost 2 bases and J 1 base, leaving 11 bases between the germline ends. CDR3 amino acids: CASSEIDSPNTEAFF. In nucleotides, the CDR3 is TGTGCCAGCAGTGAAATAGACAGTCCGAACACTGAAGCTTTCTTT.

This clonotype turned up a few times. V and J are TRBV27 and TRBJ1-2, with D possibly TRBD1 on 5 matching bases. In germline, CDR1 is MNHEY, CDR2 SMNVEV (reference sequence). Trimming shortened V by 5 bases and J by 7 bases, and 14 bases separated the two germline ends. The CDR3 is 13 amino acids. The CDR3 nucleotides are TGTGCCAGCAGTGTGCGACCGGGGGGTGGCTACACCTTC. Its protein is CASSVRPGGGYTF.

Only a few counts were recorded for this clonotype. The rearrangement uses TRBV6-2 or TRBV6-3 and TRBJ2-1; D perhaps matches TRBD1 (5 bases). The CDR3 has 14 residues. V shed 8 bases and J shed 0 bases, with 11 bases lying between them. CDR1 and CDR2 (germline): MNHEY, SVGEGT. The CDR3 protein is CASHRGHSYNEQFF. The CDR3 nucleotides read TGTGCCAGCCATAGGGGCCACTCCTACAATGAGCAGTTCTTC.

This clonotype came up a few times. The chain couples TRBV12-3 or TRBV12-4 to TRBJ1-6; D gene ambiguous. V lost 1 base to trimming and J lost 10 bases, with 5 bases between them. CDR3 length: 12 residues. The CDR3 reads CASSLGISPLHF. As DNA, the CDR3 is TGTGCCAGCAGTTTAGGGATATCACCCCTCCACTTT.

In this sample, this clonotype turned up many times. The chain has TRBV30 and TRBJ2-2, with D perhaps TRBD1 or TRBD2 (5 bases each). This CDR3 is built from 13 residues. Germline V lookup: CDR1 GTSNPN, CDR2 SVGIG (reference sequence). V lost 1 base and J 4 bases, leaving 7 bases between the germline ends. The CDR3 DNA follows: TGTGCCTGGAGTGGGGGGTCCACCGGGGAGCTGTTTTTT. Protein: CAWSGGSTGELFF.

The chain recombines TRBV20-1 with TRBJ2-7, with TRBD1 as a possible D gene (5 bases). V dropped 0 bases and J dropped 5 bases, with 11 bases sitting between them. The CDR3 is 13 residues long. Germline V gene data show CDR1 as DFQATT and CDR2 as SNEGSKA (reference sequence). Here the CDR3 reads CSARDVRDHEQYF. For the CDR3, the DNA is TGCAGTGCTAGAGACGTCAGGGATCACGAGCAGTACTTC.

This clonotype was recorded many times. The chain combines TRBV12-3 or TRBV12-4 with TRBJ2-1; TRBD1 matches at 10 bases. The V gene end was trimmed by 7 bases and the J gene end by 3 bases; junction bases not matched to a gene: 3. The CDR3 loop spans 14 amino acids. CDR3 sequence reads: CASTRTGGYNEQFF. The CDR3 DNA reads as TGTGCCAGCACGCGGACAGGGGGCTACAATGAGCAGTTCTTC.

This clonotype occurred a few times. This chain connects TRBV5-1 to TRBJ2-5; tentative D call: TRBD2 (5 bases). There are 15 residues in the CDR3. Germline V gene lookup returns CDR1 SGHRS and CDR2 YFSETQ. Trimming cost V 4 bases and J 0 bases, with 13 bases left between them. The CDR3, as DNA: TGCGCCAGCAGCCCAAGTGGCGGGTACCAAGAGACCCAGTACTTC. The encoded protein is CASSPSGGYQETQYF.

V is TRBV20-1 and J is TRBJ2-5; D unresolved. Germline-derived CDR1 and CDR2 are DFQATT and SNEGSKA (reference sequence). V dropped 3 bases and J dropped 2 bases, with 13 bases sitting between them. This CDR3 contains 14 residues. The CDR3 here is CSASRVYGQETQYF. DNA for the CDR3: TGCAGTGCTAGTAGGGTATATGGGCAAGAGACCCAGTACTTC.

V usage is TRBV12-3 or TRBV12-4 and J usage is TRBJ2-7, with 13 nucleotides matching TRBD2. The V gene end was trimmed by 5 bases and the J gene end by 5 bases; junction bases not matched to a gene: 9. The CDR3 length is 16 residues. CDR3 coding DNA: TGTGCCAGCAGTACGGTGAGGACTAGCGGGAGAAACGAGCAGTACTTC. It codes for CASSTVRTSGRNEQYF.

This clonotype showed up just a few times. The gene calls are TRBV9 and TRBJ2-7, with D perhaps TRBD1 or TRBD2 (5 bases each). V lost 0 bases to trimming and J lost 4 bases, with 11 bases between them. CDR1 is SGDLS, CDR2 YYNGEE, per germline. This CDR3 region has 14 residues. The CDR3 coding sequence is TGTGCCAGCAGCGTAGGAGGGGAAGGGTACGAGCAGTACTTC. Translated, it gives CASSVGGEGYEQYF.

The rearrangement uses TRBV5-6 and TRBJ2-5, with TRBD2 as a possible D gene (6 bases). V lost 0 bases to trimming and J lost 2 bases, with 14 bases between them. The CDR3 runs 16 residues. CDR1 SGHDT and CDR2 YYEEEE come from the germline V gene. The CDR3 spells CASSLGPAGTQETQYF. Here the CDR3 DNA reads TGTGCCAGCAGCTTGGGTCCGGCGGGAACTCAAGAGACCCAGTACTTC.

The V gene is TRBV5-1, the J gene TRBJ2-1; maybe TRBD2 (7 bases). The CDR3 is 17 amino acids. Trimming pared 4 bases from V and 0 bases from J, leaving 17 bases between. CDR1 SGHRS and CDR2 YFSETQ come from the germline V gene. In nucleotides, the CDR3 is TGCGCCAGCAGCCTCATGGGGGGGGCTAGCTCCTACAATGAGCAGTTCTTC. Protein product: CASSLMGGASSYNEQFF.

The chain links TRBV28 to TRBJ2-7; possibly TRBD1 for D (6 bases). The CDR3 covers 12 residues. Trimming removed 6 bases at V and 10 bases at J, with 16 bases between. Germline V gene lookup returns CDR1 MDHEN and CDR2 SYDVKM. The CDR3 sequence: CASSLRQGGQYF. The CDR3, as DNA: TGTGCCAGCAGCCTCAGGCAAGGGGGACAGTACTTC.

This clonotype has ten or more counts. DNA for the CDR3: TGTGCCAGCAGCTTCCGGACAGGGGTGAACACCGGGGAGCTGTTTTTT. This translates into CASSFRTGVNTGELFF. The rearrangement uses TRBV14 and TRBJ2-2; TRBD1 aligns across 9 bases. V was pared by 5 bases and J by 1 base, with 5 bases of the junction left unmatched. CDR3 length: 16 amino acids. CDR1 is SGHDN, CDR2 FVKESK, per germline.

The rearrangement links TRBV4-2 to TRBJ2-7; 10 bases line up with TRBD1. V was pared by 4 bases and J by 4 bases, with 7 bases of the junction left unmatched. Germline lookup yields CDR1 LGHNA and CDR2 YNFKEQ. The CDR3 loop spans 15 amino acids. CDR3 sequence (DNA): TGTGCCAGCAGCCCCGGGACAGGGGTCGGGTACGAGCAGTACTTC. It translates to CASSPGTGVGYEQYF.

This clonotype was seen only a few times. The chain employs TRBV29-1 and TRBJ1-1; the D is unclear. Between the trimmed V and J ends, which lost 8 bases and 1 base, there was a span of 14 bases. The CDR3 has 13 amino acids. In germline, CDR1 is SQVTM, CDR2 ANQGSEA. DNA of the CDR3: TGCAGCTCCCGGTCGGCATCGAACACTGAAGCTTTCTTT. Amino acid sequence: CSSRSASNTEAFF.

In this sample, this clonotype turned up many times. The germline gene is not matched at one end of the junction; a read error may be the cause. This chain uses TRBV5-1 with TRBJ1-1; possible D gene TRBD1, 5 bases. There are 13 residues in the CDR3. CDR1 is SGHRS, CDR2 YFSETQ, per germline. Here the CDR3 DNA reads TGTGCCAGCAGTTTAGACAGGAACACTGAAGCTTTCTTT. This encodes CASSLDRNTEAFF.

As concerns this clonotype: At one end, the junction sequence differs from germline, possibly due to a read error. The chain couples TRBV5-4 to TRBJ1-2, with a possible D match to TRBD1 (6 bases). CDR3 length: 15 amino acids. Germline V lookup: CDR1 SGHNT, CDR2 YYREEE (reference sequence). The CDR3 sequence is CATSLGQLSNYGYTF. The DNA of the CDR3 is TGTGCCACCAGCTTAGGACAGCTGTCTAACTATGGCTACACCTTC.

The sample holds many counts of this clonotype. J is TRBJ1-6 and V is TRBV12-3 or TRBV12-4; D is possibly TRBD1 (6 bases). There are 14 residues in the CDR3. Trimming took off 6 bases at V and 4 bases at J, with 10 bases between the two ends. The CDR3 DNA reads TGTGCCAGCAGCGGCGGACAGTATAATTCACCCCTCCACTTT. Translating gives CASSGGQYNSPLHF.

This clonotype was seen only a few times. The chain uses TRBV12-3 or TRBV12-4 and TRBJ1-3; no reliable D call. V was clipped by 4 bases and J by 7 bases, with 11 bases between them. The CDR3 runs 13 residues. The DNA of the CDR3 is TGTGCCAGCAGTTCCAGATCGGGGAACACCATATATTTT. Translated, it gives CASSSRSGNTIYF.

The rearrangement joins TRBV4-1 to TRBJ2-3, with 7 nucleotides matching TRBD1. Unmatched junction bases numbered 15, after V lost 8 bases and J lost 1 base. The CDR3 is made up of 17 amino acids. In germline, CDR1 is MGHRA, CDR2 YSYEKL. CDR3 in DNA: TGCGCCAGCGGATCTTTCGGGACAGTTTCTCGCACAGATACGCAGTATTTT. Its translation: CASGSFGTVSRTDTQYF.

This clonotype has at least ten counts. This chain links TRBV4-1 with TRBJ1-1; D might be TRBD1 (5 bases). V was pared by 3 bases and J by 3 bases, with 8 bases between. CDR3 length: 13 amino acids. Looked up from germline, CDR1 is MGHRA and CDR2 is YSYEKL. The CDR3 DNA follows: TGCGCCAGCAGCCAGGGGCTGGACACTGAAGCTTTCTTT. Translation gives CASSQGLDTEAFF.

This clonotype has at least ten counts. The rearrangement uses TRBV15 and TRBJ2-5; D is unresolved. CDR1 is LNHNV, CDR2 YYDKDF, per germline (reference sequence). This CDR3 is 13 amino acids long. V dropped 1 base and J dropped 0 bases, with 3 bases sitting between them. The CDR3 sequence: CATSRAYQETQYF. CDR3 nucleotides: TGTGCCACCAGCAGAGCGTACCAAGAGACCCAGTACTTC.

The V and J genes are TRBV12-3 or TRBV12-4 and TRBJ1-2, with unresolved D. Trimming took 3 bases from V and 4 from J, leaving 15 bases between them. This CDR3 spans 15 amino acids. Written as DNA, the CDR3 is TGTGCCAGCAGTTTGAATCGGGCGGTCGGCTATGGCTACACCTTC. It yields the protein CASSLNRAVGYGYTF.